The 27 T cell receptor beta chains given below trace back to one sample, sequenced in a study of blood T cell repertoires in COVID-19. TCRdb's copy holds only in-frame clones and misses some; the assay was immunoSEQ multiplex PCR. In the table there are 110,000 to 150,000 clones, 80% of which are singletons. Input material: peripheral blood. These receptors came from a woman in her forties or fifties with acute or convalescent COVID-19.

The gene calls are TRBV7-8 and TRBJ1-2; D not certain. CDR1 and CDR2 (germline): SGHVS, FQNEAQ. This CDR3 is built from 15 residues. V was pared by 1 base and J by 8 bases, with 17 bases between. This CDR3 is CASSLGGSGMGGYTF. For the CDR3, the DNA is TGTGCCAGCAGCTTAGGAGGATCGGGGATGGGGGGCTACACCTTC.

This sequence joins TRBV4-2 and TRBJ1-1; 7 nucleotides line up with TRBD1. CDR3 length: 14 residues. CDR1 is LGHNA, CDR2 YNFKEQ, per germline. Germline trimming cut 8 bases from V and 5 bases from J; bases unmatched to any gene: 11. CDR3 loop: CASVPSGGVTEAFF. The DNA for the CDR3 is TGTGCCAGCGTTCCGTCAGGGGGTGTAACTGAAGCTTTCTTT.

This clone has just a few counts. The V gene is TRBV6-5, the J gene TRBJ1-1; 7 bases fit TRBD1. The V segment lost 6 bases and the J segment 8 bases; nucleotides outside the gene matches: 3. Germline V gene sequence: CDR1 MNHEY, CDR2 SVGAGI. The CDR3 runs 11 residues. The CDR3: CASSGTAEAFF. The CDR3 DNA follows: TGTGCCAGCAGCGGGACAGCCGAAGCTTTCTTT.

The chain links TRBV2 to TRBJ2-2; the match to TRBD2 covers 10 bases. With 6 bases clipped from V and 4 bases from J, the junction kept 8 bases outside the gene matches. Looked up from germline, CDR1 is SNHLY and CDR2 is FYNNEI. The CDR3 consists of 16 residues. CDR3 protein: CASSGTSEALTGELFF. CDR3 bases: TGTGCCAGCAGCGGGACTAGCGAGGCCCTCACCGGGGAGCTGTTTTTT. The whole variable domain, remainder taken from reference TRBV2 and TRBJ2-2, is EPEVTQTPSHQVTQMGQEVILRCVPISNHLYFYWYRQILGQKVEFLVSFYNNEISEKSEIFDDQFSVERPDGSNFTLKIRSTKLEDSAMYFCASSGTSEALTGELFFGEGSRLTVL.

The V call is TRBV4-3, the J call TRBJ2-7, with 12 bases that match TRBD2. The CDR3 has 19 residues. CDR1 is LGHNA and CDR2 is YSLEER in the germline V gene. The V segment lost 0 bases and the J segment 2 bases; nucleotides outside the gene matches: 11. CDR3 sequence (DNA): TGCGCCAGCAGCCAAGAATTTTTACTAGCGGGGGGACTTACCTACGAGCAGTACTTC. It codes for CASSQEFLLAGGLTYEQYF.

The rearrangement joins TRBV4-3 to TRBJ2-6; D remains unclear. Trimming stripped 2 bases from V and 3 bases from J, with 8 bases between. Looked up from germline, CDR1 is LGHNA and CDR2 is YSLEER. The CDR3 length is 15 residues. The CDR3 here is CASSQNTVGANVLTF. For the CDR3, the DNA is TGCGCCAGCAGCCAAAATACGGTTGGGGCCAACGTCCTGACTTTC.

The gene calls are TRBV27 and TRBJ1-1, with D possibly TRBD1 on 6 matching bases. The CDR3 is 16 amino acids. CDR1 MNHEY and CDR2 SMNVEV come from the germline V gene (reference sequence). With 4 bases removed from V and 4 bases from J, the gap between germline ends came to 19 bases. CDR3 bases: TGTGCCAGCAGTTCCCCCACCAGTGGGGGCGGCACTGAAGCTTTCTTT. Translation gives CASSSPTSGGGTEAFF.

This clone was detected a few times. The rearrangement links TRBV7-3 to TRBJ2-1; perhaps TRBD1 as D (5 bases). There are 14 residues in the CDR3. Per the germline V gene, CDR1 is SGHTA and CDR2 is FQGTGA. The V gene lost 2 bases and the J gene lost 9 bases, with 14 bases spanning the gap. CDR3 coding DNA: TGTGCCAGCAGCTTAGAGAGGACAAATGGTGAGCAGTTCTTC. This codes for CASSLERTNGEQFF.

V and J are TRBV12-3 or TRBV12-4 and TRBJ2-3, with D possibly being TRBD2 (5 bases). This CDR3 region has 11 residues. V gave up 6 bases and J gave up 6 bases, with 7 bases separating them. The CDR3 DNA is TGTGCCAGCAGGCGGGCGGATACGCAGTATTTT. Its translation: CASRRADTQYF.

This clone was counted a few times. The chain has TRBV19 and TRBJ1-3; 9 positions match TRBD1. This CDR3 spans 16 amino acids. V trimming: 5 bases; J trimming: 4 bases; junction bases outside the gene matches: 9. CDR1 and CDR2 (germline): LNHDA, SQIVND (reference sequence). The CDR3 nucleotides read TGTGCCAGTAGTCTGGACAGACAGGGGGTCGGAAACACCATATATTTT. It is translated as CASSLDRQGVGNTIYF.

V is TRBV29-1 and J is TRBJ1-1; no reliable D call. The ends were cut back, 2 bases at V and 11 bases at J, with 12 bases in the middle. Germline lookup yields CDR1 SQVTM and CDR2 ANQGSEA. This CDR3 has 11 amino acids. The CDR3: CSVELGSGAFF. Here the CDR3 DNA reads TGCAGCGTTGAATTGGGAAGCGGGGCTTTCTTT.

The chain is built from TRBV3-1 (or the pseudogene TRBV3-2) and TRBJ1-6, with 7 bases matching TRBD1. Trimming cost V 0 bases and J 9 bases; bases outside gene matches: 5. Germline V gives CDR1 LGHDT, CDR2 YNNKEL (reference sequence). This CDR3 is built from 15 residues. DNA of the CDR3: TGTGCCAGCAGCCAAGATTCAGGGGGAAGTTCACCCCTCCACTTT. Its translation: CASSQDSGGSSPLHF.

V gene TRBV20-1 combines with J gene TRBJ2-7; 7 positions match TRBD1. Germline V gives CDR1 DFQATT, CDR2 SNEGSKA (reference sequence). The CDR3 has 12 amino acids. The V segment lost 3 bases and the J segment 5 bases; nucleotides outside the gene matches: 4. The DNA of the CDR3 is TGCAGTGCTAGTCCAGGGGGAAACGAGCAGTACTTC. Encoded protein: CSASPGGNEQYF.

V gene TRBV7-8 combines with J gene TRBJ2-1; D is perhaps TRBD2 (5 bases). Germline V lookup: CDR1 SGHVS, CDR2 FQNEAQ. The CDR3 loop spans 13 amino acids. Trimming pared 1 base from V and 5 bases from J, leaving 6 bases between. The CDR3: CASSLDGDNEQFF. For the CDR3, the DNA is TGTGCCAGCAGCTTAGACGGGGACAATGAGCAGTTCTTC.

The chain recombines TRBV19 with TRBJ2-7; D is undetermined. The V end lost 3 bases, the J end lost 3 bases, and 15 bases lay between the germline ends. Germline V gives CDR1 LNHDA, CDR2 SQIVND (reference sequence). This CDR3 comprises 15 residues. In DNA form, the CDR3 reads TGTGCCAGTAGTATTAGTTCGAAGCCCCTCTACGAGCAGTACTTC. Protein: CASSISSKPLYEQYF.

The genes are TRBV6-6 and TRBJ1-1; D is undetermined. The germline CDR1 and CDR2 sequences are MNHNY and SVGAGI (reference sequence). Between the trimmed V and J ends, which lost 2 bases and 4 bases, there was a span of 8 bases. The CDR3 runs 13 residues. CDR3 protein: CASSYEGFTEAFF. The CDR3 DNA sequence: TGTGCCAGCAGTTACGAGGGATTCACTGAAGCTTTCTTT.

The chain links TRBV11-2 to TRBJ2-1, with 15 bases that match TRBD2. The CDR3 spans 16 residues. The germline CDR1 and CDR2 sequences are SGHAT and FQNNGV. V was clipped by 6 bases and J by 9 bases; unmatched bases: 9. CDR3 loop: CASRSPGTSGGSEQFF. The CDR3 bases are TGTGCCAGCAGATCCCCCGGGACTAGCGGGGGGAGTGAGCAGTTCTTC.

This clone is a singleton in its sample. The chain carries TRBV7-2 and TRBJ1-5; D is ambiguous. The germline CDR1 and CDR2 sequences are SGHTA and FQGNSA. The germline V and J ends were trimmed by 1 base and 2 bases, with 9 bases remaining between them. This CDR3 has 15 residues. The CDR3 loop reads CASSLVGTGNQPQHF. CDR3 in DNA: TGTGCCAGCAGCTTAGTGGGCACCGGCAATCAGCCCCAGCATTTT.

This rearrangement joins TRBV19 to TRBJ1-2, with 8 bases that match TRBD1. The V and J ends lost 3 bases and 4 bases, in that order; junction bases with no gene match: 7. The germline CDR1 and CDR2 sequences are LNHDA and SQIVND (reference sequence). The CDR3 is made up of 15 amino acids. This CDR3 reads CASSIARTGSYGYTF. Here the CDR3 DNA reads TGTGCCAGTAGTATTGCCCGGACAGGGAGCTATGGCTACACCTTC.

The CDR3 protein is CASSPGGQTLGNGYTF. The DNA for the CDR3 is TGTGCCAGTAGTCCGGGAGGACAGACGTTGGGGAATGGCTACACCTTC. The chain employs TRBV19 and TRBJ1-2; D is possibly TRBD1 (6 bases). Germline CDR1 LNHDA, CDR2 SQIVND (reference sequence). Trimming removed 5 bases at V and 6 bases at J, with 22 bases between. CDR3 size: 16 residues.

The chain employs TRBV19 and TRBJ1-1; 8 bases match TRBD1. There are 15 residues in the CDR3. J was trimmed by 2 bases and V by 9 bases; bases with no gene match: 11. CDR1 is LNHDA and CDR2 is SQIVND in the germline V gene (reference sequence). The CDR3 sequence is CASRDRYRPNTEAFF. CDR3 nucleotide sequence: TGTGCCAGCAGGGACAGGTATCGCCCTAACACTGAAGCTTTCTTT.

V gene TRBV6-2 or TRBV6-3 combines with J gene TRBJ2-7, with 8 bases fitting TRBD1. Germline CDR1 MNHEY, CDR2 SVGEGT. This CDR3 is 14 amino acids long. The V and J ends lost 5 bases and 3 bases, in that order; junction bases with no gene match: 6. CDR3 region: CASSRTGTGYEQYF. The CDR3 bases are TGTGCCAGCAGTCGTACCGGGACAGGCTACGAGCAGTACTTC.

The chain links TRBV5-1 to TRBJ2-3; 9 nucleotides match TRBD1. The CDR3 has 16 amino acids. The V and J ends lost 4 bases and 4 bases, in that order; junction bases with no gene match: 10. Germline CDR1 is SGHRS and CDR2 is YFSETQ. The CDR3 DNA follows: TGCGCCAGCAGCGCAGGACAGGGGCGTACCGCAGATACGCAGTATTTT. This translates into CASSAGQGRTADTQYF.

The J gene is TRBJ1-5, the V gene TRBV19; weak D call: TRBD1 (5 bases). Trimming stripped 4 bases from V and 5 bases from J, with 9 bases between. Per germline, CDR1 LNHDA and CDR2 SQIVND (reference sequence). The CDR3 has 13 amino acids. The CDR3 sequence is CASSTREYQPQHF. The DNA for the CDR3 is TGTGCCAGTAGTACCAGGGAATATCAGCCCCAGCATTTT.

This clone was seen once. The chain uses TRBV19 and TRBJ2-7; 9 bases map to TRBD1. The germline gives CDR1 LNHDA, CDR2 SQIVND (reference sequence). The CDR3 spans 16 residues. Trimming cost V 3 bases and J 1 base; bases outside gene matches: 7. CDR3 in amino acids: CASSIQSGTGSYEQYF. In DNA, the CDR3 is TGTGCCAGTAGTATTCAATCCGGGACAGGGTCCTACGAGCAGTACTTC.

J is TRBJ2-5 and V is TRBV7-2; possibly TRBD2 for D (6 bases). Trimming removed 5 bases from V and 1 base from J, with 8 bases in between. CDR1 and CDR2 (germline): SGHTA, FQGNSA. The length of the CDR3 is 13 residues. The DNA of the CDR3 is TGTGCCAGCAGCAGACTAGTCCAAGAGACCCAGTACTTC. Translated, it gives CASSRLVQETQYF.

The V call is TRBV5-4, the J call TRBJ2-5; 12 bases agree with TRBD2. CDR1 and CDR2 (germline): SGHNT, YYREEE (reference sequence). The CDR3 covers 16 residues. V lost 4 bases, J lost 5 bases, and 9 bases stayed unmatched. The CDR3 DNA follows: TGTGCCAGCAGCCTGATGCTAGCGGGGGGGCTGGAGACCCAGTACTTC. Translating it yields CASSLMLAGGLETQYF.